This record covers a single T cell receptor (beta chain). Its antigen is not known. After 5'RACE with constant-segment primers, TCR alpha and TCR beta cDNA libraries carrying sample barcodes and UMIs were obtained. Each CDR3 protein gets one entry after TCRdb re-called the 5' RACE reads with MiXCR. This sample has over 300,000 distinct CDR3 sequences, with around a fifth found just once. This sample was included in a study of T-cell memory formation after mild COVID-19. The study's findings and limits: Clones shrinking between day 15 and 85 showed a balanced CD4/CD8 split, and those that grew later tilted toward CD4+. The SARS-CoV-2 specificity of second-wave clones reaching peak at day 37 remained unverified. Contracting CD4+ clones sat mainly in CM and EM; CD8+ in EMRA.

With 2 bases clipped from V and 7 bases from J, the junction kept 4 bases outside the gene matches. This CDR3 has 14 amino acids. CDR1 and CDR2 (germline): SEHNR, FQNEAQ (reference sequence). This rearrangement joins TRBV7-9 to TRBJ1-3, with 8 bases matching TRBD1. The sequenced sample was PBMCs or a T cell subset sorted from them (not recorded which). The TCR was taken from a man aged 18 to 30 who had mild COVID-19 (a few samples of this study predate the infection). Cell type and time point are not known. The CDR3 protein is CASSLPGGPNTIYF. The CDR3 DNA is TGTGCCAGCAGCTTACCAGGGGGCCCCAACACCATATATTTT.